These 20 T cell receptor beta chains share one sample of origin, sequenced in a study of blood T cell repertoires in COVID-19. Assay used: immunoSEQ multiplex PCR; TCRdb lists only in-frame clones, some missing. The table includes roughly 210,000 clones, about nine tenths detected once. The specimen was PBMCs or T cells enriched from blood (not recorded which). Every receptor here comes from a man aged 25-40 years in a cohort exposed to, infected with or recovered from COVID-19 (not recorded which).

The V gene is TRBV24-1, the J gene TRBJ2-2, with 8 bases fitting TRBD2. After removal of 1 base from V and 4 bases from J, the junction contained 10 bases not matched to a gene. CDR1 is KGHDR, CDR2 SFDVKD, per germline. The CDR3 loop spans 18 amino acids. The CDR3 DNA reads TGTGCCACCAGTGATTTCAAGGTAGCGGGGCACTCCACCGGGGAGCTGTTTTTT. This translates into CATSDFKVAGHSTGELFF.

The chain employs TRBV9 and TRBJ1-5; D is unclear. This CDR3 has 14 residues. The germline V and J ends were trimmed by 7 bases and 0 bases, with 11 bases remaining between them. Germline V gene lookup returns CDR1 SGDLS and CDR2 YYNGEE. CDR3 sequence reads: CASGPNHSNQPQHF. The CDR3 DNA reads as TGTGCCAGCGGCCCCAACCATAGCAATCAGCCCCAGCATTTT.

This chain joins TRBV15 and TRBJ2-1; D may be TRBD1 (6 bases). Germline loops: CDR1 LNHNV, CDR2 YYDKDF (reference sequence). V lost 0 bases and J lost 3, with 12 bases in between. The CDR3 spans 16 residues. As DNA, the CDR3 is TGTGCCACCAGCAGAGATTGGACAGAATTCTACAATGAGCAGTTCTTC. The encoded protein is CATSRDWTEFYNEQFF.

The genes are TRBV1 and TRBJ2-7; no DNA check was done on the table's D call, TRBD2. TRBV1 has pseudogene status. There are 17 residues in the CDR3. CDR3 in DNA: TGCACCAGCAGCCAAGTTCCGGTGTCGGGGAGGTGGTACGAGCAGTACTTC. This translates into CTSSQVPVSGRWYEQYF.

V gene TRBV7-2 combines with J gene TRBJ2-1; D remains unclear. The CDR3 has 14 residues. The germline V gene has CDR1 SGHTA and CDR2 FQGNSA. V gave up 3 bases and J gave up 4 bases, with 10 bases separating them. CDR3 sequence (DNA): TGTGCCAGCAGCTTTCCAGGCCAATACAATGAGCAGTTCTTC. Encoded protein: CASSFPGQYNEQFF.

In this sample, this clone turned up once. This CDR3 reads CATSPRGAETQYF. The CDR3 DNA reads TGTGCCACCAGTCCCCGGGGGGCTGAGACCCAGTACTTC. The V and J genes are TRBV24-1 and TRBJ2-5, with D possibly being TRBD2 (7 bases). Trimming pared 6 bases from V and 5 bases from J, leaving 12 bases between. In germline, CDR1 is KGHDR, CDR2 SFDVKD. This CDR3 is built from 13 residues.

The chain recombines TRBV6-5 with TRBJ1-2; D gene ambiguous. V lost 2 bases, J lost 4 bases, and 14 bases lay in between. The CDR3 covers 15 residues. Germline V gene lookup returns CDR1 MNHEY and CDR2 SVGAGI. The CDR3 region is CASSYGPGLGYGYTF. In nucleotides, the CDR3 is TGTGCCAGCAGTTACGGCCCGGGGTTGGGCTATGGCTACACCTTC.

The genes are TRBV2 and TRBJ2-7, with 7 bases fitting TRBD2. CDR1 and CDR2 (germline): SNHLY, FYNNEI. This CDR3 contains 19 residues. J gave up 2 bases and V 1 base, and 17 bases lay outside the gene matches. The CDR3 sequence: CASSEGRSGGSLATYEQYF. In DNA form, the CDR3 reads TGTGCCAGCAGTGAAGGGCGAAGTGGCGGGAGTCTTGCGACCTACGAGCAGTACTTC.

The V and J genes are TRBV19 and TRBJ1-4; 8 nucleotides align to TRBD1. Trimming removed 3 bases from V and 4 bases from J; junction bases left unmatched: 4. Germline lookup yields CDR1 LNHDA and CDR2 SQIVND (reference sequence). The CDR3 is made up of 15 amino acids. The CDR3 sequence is CASSIGTGINEKLFF. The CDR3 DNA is TGTGCCAGTAGTATCGGGACAGGCATTAATGAAAAACTGTTTTTT.

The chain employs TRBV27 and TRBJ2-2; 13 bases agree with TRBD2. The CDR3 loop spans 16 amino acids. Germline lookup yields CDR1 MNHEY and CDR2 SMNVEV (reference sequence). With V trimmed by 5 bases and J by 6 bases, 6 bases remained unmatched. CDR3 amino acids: CASSRRTSGRPGELFF. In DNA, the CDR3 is TGTGCCAGCAGTCGCCGGACTAGCGGGAGACCCGGGGAGCTGTTTTTT.

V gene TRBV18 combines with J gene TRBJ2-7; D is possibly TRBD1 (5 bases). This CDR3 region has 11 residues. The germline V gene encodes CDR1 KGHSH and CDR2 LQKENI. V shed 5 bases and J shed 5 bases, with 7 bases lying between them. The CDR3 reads CASSRGNEQYF. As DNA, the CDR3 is TGTGCCAGCTCAAGGGGCAACGAGCAGTACTTC.

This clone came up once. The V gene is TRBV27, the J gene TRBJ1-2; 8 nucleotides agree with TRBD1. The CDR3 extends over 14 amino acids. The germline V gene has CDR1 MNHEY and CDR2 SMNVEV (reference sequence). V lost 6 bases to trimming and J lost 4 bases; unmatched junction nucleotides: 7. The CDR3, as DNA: TGTGCCAGCAGAAGGACAGGGACTTTCTATGGCTACACCTTC. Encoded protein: CASRRTGTFYGYTF.

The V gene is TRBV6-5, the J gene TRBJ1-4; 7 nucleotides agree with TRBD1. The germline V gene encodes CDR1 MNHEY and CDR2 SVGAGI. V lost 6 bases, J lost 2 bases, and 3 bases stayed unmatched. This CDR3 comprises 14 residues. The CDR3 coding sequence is TGTGCCAGCAGGGGGACAGTTACTAATGAAAAACTGTTTTTT. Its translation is CASRGTVTNEKLFF.

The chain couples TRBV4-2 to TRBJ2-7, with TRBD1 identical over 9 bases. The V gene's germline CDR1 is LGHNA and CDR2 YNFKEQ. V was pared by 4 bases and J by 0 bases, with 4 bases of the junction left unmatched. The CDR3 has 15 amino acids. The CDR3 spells CASSRGTGTSYEQYF. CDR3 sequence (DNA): TGTGCCAGCAGCCGCGGGACAGGGACCTCCTACGAGCAGTACTTC.

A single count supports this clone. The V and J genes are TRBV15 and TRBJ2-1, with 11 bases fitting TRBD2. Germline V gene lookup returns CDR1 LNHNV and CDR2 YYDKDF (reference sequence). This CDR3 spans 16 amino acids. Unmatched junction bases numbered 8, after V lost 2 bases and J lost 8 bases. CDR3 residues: CATSRRLAGSTDEQFF. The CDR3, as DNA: TGTGCCACCAGCAGACGACTAGCGGGATCCACCGATGAGCAGTTCTTC.

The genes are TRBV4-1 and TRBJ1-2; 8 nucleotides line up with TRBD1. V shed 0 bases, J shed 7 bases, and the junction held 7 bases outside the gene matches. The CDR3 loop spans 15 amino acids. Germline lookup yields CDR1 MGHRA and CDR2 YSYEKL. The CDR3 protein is CASSQDPGGQGGYTF. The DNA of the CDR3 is TGCGCCAGCAGCCAAGACCCGGGAGGACAGGGTGGCTACACCTTC.

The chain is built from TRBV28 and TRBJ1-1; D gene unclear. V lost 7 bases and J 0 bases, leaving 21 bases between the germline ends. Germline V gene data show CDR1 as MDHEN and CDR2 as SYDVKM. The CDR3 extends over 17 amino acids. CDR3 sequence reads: CASMGVPFSDMNTEAFF. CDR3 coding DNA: TGTGCCAGCATGGGAGTTCCCTTTAGTGATATGAACACTGAAGCTTTCTTT.

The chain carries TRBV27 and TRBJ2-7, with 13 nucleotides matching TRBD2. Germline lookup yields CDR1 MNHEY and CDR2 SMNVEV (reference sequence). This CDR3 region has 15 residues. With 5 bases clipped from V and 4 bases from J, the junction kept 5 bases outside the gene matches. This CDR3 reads CASSGLAGELYEQYF. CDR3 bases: TGTGCCAGCAGTGGACTAGCGGGAGAGTTGTACGAGCAGTACTTC.

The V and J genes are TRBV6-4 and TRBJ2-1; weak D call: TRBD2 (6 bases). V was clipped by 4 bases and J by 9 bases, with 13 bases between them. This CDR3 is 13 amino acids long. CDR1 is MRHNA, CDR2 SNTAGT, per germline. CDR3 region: CASSATSPTEQFF. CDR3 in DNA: TGTGCCAGCAGTGCAACTAGCCCCACTGAGCAGTTCTTC.

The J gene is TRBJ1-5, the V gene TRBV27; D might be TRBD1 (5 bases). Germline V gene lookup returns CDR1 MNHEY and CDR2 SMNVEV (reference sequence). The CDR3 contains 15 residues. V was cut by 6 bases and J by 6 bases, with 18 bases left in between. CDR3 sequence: CASRQSGLVGQPQHF. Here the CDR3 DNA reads TGTGCCAGCAGGCAGTCAGGGTTAGTCGGTCAGCCCCAGCATTTT.